The 17 T cell receptor beta chains below were found in one sample sequenced in a study of blood T cell repertoires in COVID-19. Using immunoSEQ multiplex PCR, the repertoire was profiled, and TCRdb retains in-frame clones only, with some absent. The sample yields about 41,000 clones, about 80% seen once. The sequenced sample was peripheral blood. These receptors were obtained from a woman aged 80 or older with acute or convalescent COVID-19.

The genes are TRBV27 and TRBJ1-5; no firm D call. This CDR3 is 15 amino acids long. Germline CDR1 is MNHEY and CDR2 is SMNVEV (reference sequence). V shed 2 bases and J shed 6 bases, with 14 bases lying between them. The CDR3 DNA reads as TGTGCCAGCAGTTTACAGGACCCGGCGGGTCAGCCCCAGCATTTT. It encodes CASSLQDPAGQPQHF.

The chain recombines TRBV5-1 with TRBJ1-1; TRBD1 agrees at 10 bases. Germline V gives CDR1 SGHRS, CDR2 YFSETQ. With V trimmed by 5 bases and J by 1 base, 5 bases remained unmatched. The CDR3 has 15 amino acids. CDR3 nucleotide sequence: TGCGCCAGCAGGTCGGGACAGGGGAGGAACACTGAAGCTTTCTTT. This translates into CASRSGQGRNTEAFF.

This chain uses TRBV7-2 with TRBJ1-3, with TRBD1 matching over 8 bases. Germline V gene lookup returns CDR1 SGHTA and CDR2 FQGNSA. The CDR3 consists of 16 residues. Trimming removed 1 base from V and 4 bases from J; junction bases left unmatched: 6. CDR3 amino acids: CASSLVLTGGGNTIYF. The CDR3, as DNA: TGTGCCAGCAGCTTAGTTCTTACAGGGGGAGGAAACACCATATATTTT.

This chain uses TRBV18 with TRBJ2-3; a possible D gene is TRBD1 (6 bases). V lost 6 bases, J lost 1 base, and 11 bases lay in between. This CDR3 comprises 14 residues. Germline CDR1 reads KGHSH; CDR2 reads LQKENI. CDR3 in amino acids: CASSYRVGTDTQYF. The CDR3 bases are TGTGCCAGCTCGTACAGGGTTGGCACAGATACGCAGTATTTT.

The table lists this clone with a few counts. The chain links TRBV6-1 to TRBJ1-2; TRBD1 matches 7 bases. The germline V gene has CDR1 MNHNS and CDR2 SASEGT. The CDR3 sequence is 15 residues long. J was trimmed by 2 bases and V by 3 bases; bases with no gene match: 6. The CDR3 DNA reads as TGTGCCAGCAGTGACACAGGGGCGGGGAACTATGGCTACACCTTC. This gives the protein CASSDTGAGNYGYTF.

The rearrangement joins TRBV6-4 to TRBJ2-2, with 8 bases matching TRBD1. This CDR3 spans 18 amino acids. Germline CDR1 MRHNA, CDR2 SNTAGT. J lost 3 bases, V lost 4 bases, and 13 bases had no gene match. CDR3 sequence: CASSGFPPDRAYTGELFF. The DNA of the CDR3 is TGTGCCAGCAGTGGTTTTCCCCCGGACAGGGCCTACACCGGGGAGCTGTTTTTT.

The chain uses TRBV6-1 and TRBJ1-2, with 8 bases fitting TRBD1. From germline, CDR1 is MNHNS and CDR2 SASEGT. The CDR3 runs 17 residues. J was trimmed by 0 bases and V by 3 bases; bases with no gene match: 9. This CDR3 reads CASSEPRTGPANYGYTF. CDR3 nucleotides: TGTGCCAGCAGTGAGCCGCGGACAGGGCCTGCTAACTATGGCTACACCTTC.

The gene calls are TRBV7-9 and TRBJ1-2; possible D gene TRBD1, 6 bases. The V gene lost 3 bases and the J gene lost 6 bases, with 17 bases spanning the gap. This CDR3 is 15 amino acids long. Germline V gives CDR1 SEHNR, CDR2 FQNEAQ (reference sequence). CDR3 DNA sequence: TGTGCCAGCAGCTTGCAGGGACATAGCCCCAATGGCTACACCTTC. Translation gives CASSLQGHSPNGYTF.

This clone showed up just a few times. The chain uses TRBV18 and TRBJ2-6; a weak D match, TRBD1 (6 bases). V gave up 3 bases and J gave up 1 base, with 13 bases separating them. The CDR3 extends over 17 amino acids. Germline V gives CDR1 KGHSH, CDR2 LQKENI. The CDR3 DNA is TGTGCCAGCTCACCGGACAGAGCTTCATCTGGGGCCAACGTCCTGACTTTC. Translating it yields CASSPDRASSGANVLTF.

The chain links TRBV19 to TRBJ1-5; D gene uncertain. CDR1 and CDR2 from the germline V gene are LNHDA and SQIVND (reference sequence). The CDR3 length is 15 residues. V lost 7 bases to trimming and J lost 3 bases, with 16 bases between them. CDR3 amino acids: CASIPTGKPNQPQHF. CDR3 in DNA: TGTGCCAGTATCCCAACCGGGAAGCCCAATCAGCCCCAGCATTTT.

The chain carries TRBV11-3 and TRBJ1-6; the D is unclear. CDR1 is SGHNT and CDR2 is YENEEA in the germline V gene. The CDR3 contains 13 residues. The V gene lost 1 base and the J gene lost 11 bases, with 9 bases spanning the gap. CDR3 loop: CASSLVRETPLHF. The CDR3 coding sequence is TGTGCCAGCAGCTTAGTCCGGGAGACACCCCTCCACTTT.

The V call is TRBV5-4, the J call TRBJ1-1, with 7 bases that match TRBD1. Germline trimming cut 1 base from V and 0 bases from J; bases unmatched to any gene: 0. The CDR3 sequence is 14 residues long. Germline V gene data show CDR1 as SGHNT and CDR2 as YYREEE (reference sequence). The CDR3 reads CASSLQGVNTEAFF. CDR3 in DNA: TGTGCCAGCAGCTTGCAGGGGGTGAACACTGAAGCTTTCTTT.

This sequence joins TRBV21-1 and TRBJ2-5; TRBD1, the table's D call, was not compared with the DNA. TRBV21-1 counts as a pseudogene. The CDR3 extends over 14 amino acids. The CDR3: CASSIYSHQETQYF. The CDR3 nucleotides are TGTGCCAGCAGCATCTACAGCCACCAAGAGACCCAGTACTTC.

This chain links TRBV6-5 with TRBJ2-5; D is perhaps TRBD2 (5 bases). Germline values: CDR1 MNHEY, CDR2 SVGAGI. The CDR3 covers 16 residues. V was clipped by 0 bases and J by 5 bases, with 16 bases between them. The CDR3 reads CASSYSEVAQKETQYF. The CDR3 coding sequence is TGTGCCAGCAGTTACTCGGAGGTTGCACAGAAGGAGACCCAGTACTTC.

The rearrangement links TRBV30 to TRBJ2-1; D may be TRBD1 (6 bases). Germline values: CDR1 GTSNPN, CDR2 SVGIG (reference sequence). This CDR3 region has 14 residues. Deletions cut 3 bases from V and 2 bases from J, with 11 bases between. The CDR3 nucleotides are TGTGCCTGGAGGGGGCAGGGGACCTACAATGAGCAGTTCTTC. Translation: CAWRGQGTYNEQFF.

V usage is TRBV7-2 and J usage is TRBJ1-2; possible D gene TRBD1, 6 bases. The CDR3 spans 16 residues. The germline V and J ends were trimmed by 7 bases and 8 bases, with 26 bases remaining between them. Germline V gene data show CDR1 as SGHTA and CDR2 as FQGNSA. CDR3 DNA: TGTGCCAGCACCCCTGGGCGCGGGGGCGCCTCTGGGGGCTACACCTTC. Residues: CASTPGRGGASGGYTF.

This clone was counted between two and nine times. This chain uses TRBV6-2 or TRBV6-3 with TRBJ2-1; the match to TRBD1 covers 11 bases. This CDR3 region has 15 residues. From germline, CDR1 is MNHEY and CDR2 SVGEGT. Losses at the gene ends were 4 bases for V and 3 bases for J; bases not matched to a gene: 2. CDR3 sequence: CASSSGTGGYNEQFF. The DNA for the CDR3 is TGTGCCAGCAGTTCCGGGACAGGGGGCTACAATGAGCAGTTCTTC.